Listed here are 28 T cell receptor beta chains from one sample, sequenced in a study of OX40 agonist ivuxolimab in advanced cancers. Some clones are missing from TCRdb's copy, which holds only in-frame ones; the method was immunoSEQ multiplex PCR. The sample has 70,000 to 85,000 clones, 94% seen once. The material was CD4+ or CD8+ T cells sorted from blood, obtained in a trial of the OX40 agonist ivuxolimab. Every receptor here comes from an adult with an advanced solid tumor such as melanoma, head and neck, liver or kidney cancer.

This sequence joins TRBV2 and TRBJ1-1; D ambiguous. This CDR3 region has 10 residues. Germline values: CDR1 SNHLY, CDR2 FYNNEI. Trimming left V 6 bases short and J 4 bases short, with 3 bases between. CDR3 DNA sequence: TGTGCCAGCAGGACCACTGAAGCTTTCTTT. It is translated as CASRTTEAFF.

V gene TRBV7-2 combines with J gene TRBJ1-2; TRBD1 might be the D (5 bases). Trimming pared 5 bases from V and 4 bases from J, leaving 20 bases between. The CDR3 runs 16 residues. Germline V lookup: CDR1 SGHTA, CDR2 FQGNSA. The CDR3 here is CASSNIGGVTLYGYTF. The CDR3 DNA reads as TGTGCCAGCAGCAACATTGGGGGGGTTACCCTCTATGGCTACACCTTC.

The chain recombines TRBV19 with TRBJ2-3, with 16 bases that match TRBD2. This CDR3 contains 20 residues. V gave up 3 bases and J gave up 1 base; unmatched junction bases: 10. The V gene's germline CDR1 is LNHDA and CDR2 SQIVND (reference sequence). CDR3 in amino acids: CASSMAGTSGRASGTDTQYF. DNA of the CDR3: TGTGCCAGTAGTATGGCAGGGACTAGCGGGAGGGCATCCGGCACAGATACGCAGTATTTT.

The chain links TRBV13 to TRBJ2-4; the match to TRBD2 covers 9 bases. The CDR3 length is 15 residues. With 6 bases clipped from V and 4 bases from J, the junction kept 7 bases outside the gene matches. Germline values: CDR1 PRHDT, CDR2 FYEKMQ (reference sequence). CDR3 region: CASSRLAGLKNIQYF. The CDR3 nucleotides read TGTGCCAGCAGTCGCCTAGCGGGGCTAAAAAACATTCAGTACTTC.

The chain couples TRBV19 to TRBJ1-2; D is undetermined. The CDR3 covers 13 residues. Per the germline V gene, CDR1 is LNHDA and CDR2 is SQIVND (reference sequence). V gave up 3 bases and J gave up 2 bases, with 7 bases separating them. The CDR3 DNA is TGTGCCAGTAGTATGTGGGGAAACTATGGCTACACCTTC. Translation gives CASSMWGNYGYTF.

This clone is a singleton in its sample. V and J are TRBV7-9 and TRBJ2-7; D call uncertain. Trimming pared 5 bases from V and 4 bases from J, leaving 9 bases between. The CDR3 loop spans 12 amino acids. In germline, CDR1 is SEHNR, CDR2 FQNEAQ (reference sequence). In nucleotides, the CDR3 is TGTGCCAGCAGCCCGACCGCATACGAGCAGTACTTC. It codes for CASSPTAYEQYF. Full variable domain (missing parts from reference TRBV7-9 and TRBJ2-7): DTGVSQNPRHKITKRGQNVTFRCDPISEHNRLYWYRQTLGQGPEFLTYFQNEAQLEKSRLLSDRFSAERPKGSFSTLEIQRTEQGDSAMYLCASSPTAYEQYFGPGTRLTVT.

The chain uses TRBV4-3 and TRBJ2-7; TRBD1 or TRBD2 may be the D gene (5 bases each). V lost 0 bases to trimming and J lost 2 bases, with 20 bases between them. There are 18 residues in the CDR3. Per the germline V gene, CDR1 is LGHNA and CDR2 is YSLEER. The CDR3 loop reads CASSQEGLRQGEPYEQYF. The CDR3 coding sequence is TGCGCCAGCAGCCAAGAGGGTCTTCGGCAGGGAGAACCCTACGAGCAGTACTTC.

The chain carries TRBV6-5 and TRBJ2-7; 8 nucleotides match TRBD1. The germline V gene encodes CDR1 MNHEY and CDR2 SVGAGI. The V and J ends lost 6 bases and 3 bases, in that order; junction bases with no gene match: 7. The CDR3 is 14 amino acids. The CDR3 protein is CASSTRQGYYEQYF. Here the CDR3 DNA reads TGTGCCAGCAGCACTAGACAGGGGTACTACGAGCAGTACTTC.

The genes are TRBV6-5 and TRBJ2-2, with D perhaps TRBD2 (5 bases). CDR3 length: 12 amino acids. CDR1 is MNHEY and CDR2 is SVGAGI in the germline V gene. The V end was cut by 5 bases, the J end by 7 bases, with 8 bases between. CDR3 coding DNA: TGTGCCAGCAGTGGACTTAGCGGGGAGCTGTTTTTT. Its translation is CASSGLSGELFF.

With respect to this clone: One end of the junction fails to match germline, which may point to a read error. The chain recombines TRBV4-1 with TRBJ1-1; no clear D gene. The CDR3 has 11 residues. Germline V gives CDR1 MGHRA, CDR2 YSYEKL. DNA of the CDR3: TGTGCCAGCAGACTGAACACTGAAGCTTTCTTT. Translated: CASRLNTEAFF.

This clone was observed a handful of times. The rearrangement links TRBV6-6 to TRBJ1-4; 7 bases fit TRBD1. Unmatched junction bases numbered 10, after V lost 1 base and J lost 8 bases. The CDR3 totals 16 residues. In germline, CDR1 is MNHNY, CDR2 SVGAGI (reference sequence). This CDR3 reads CASSYYDRARREKLFF. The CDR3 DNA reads TGTGCCAGCAGTTACTACGACAGGGCCAGGAGAGAAAAACTGTTTTTT.

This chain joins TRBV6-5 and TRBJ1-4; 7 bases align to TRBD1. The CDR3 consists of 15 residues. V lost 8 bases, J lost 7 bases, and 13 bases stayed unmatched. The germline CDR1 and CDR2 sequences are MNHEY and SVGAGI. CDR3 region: CASSYAPGTAEKLFF. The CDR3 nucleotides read TGTGCCAGCTCCTATGCCCCCGGGACAGCTGAAAAACTGTTTTTT.

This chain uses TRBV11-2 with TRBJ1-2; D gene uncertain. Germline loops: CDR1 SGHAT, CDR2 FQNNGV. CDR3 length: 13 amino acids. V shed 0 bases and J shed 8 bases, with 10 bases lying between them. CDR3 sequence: CASSLDWSAGYTF. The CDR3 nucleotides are TGTGCCAGCAGCTTAGATTGGTCAGCGGGCTACACCTTC.

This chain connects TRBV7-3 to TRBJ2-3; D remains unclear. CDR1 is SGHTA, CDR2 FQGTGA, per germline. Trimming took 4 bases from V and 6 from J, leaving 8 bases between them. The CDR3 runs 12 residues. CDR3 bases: TGTGCCAGCAGCTCCCCCGGGGATACGCAGTATTTT. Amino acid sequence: CASSSPGDTQYF.

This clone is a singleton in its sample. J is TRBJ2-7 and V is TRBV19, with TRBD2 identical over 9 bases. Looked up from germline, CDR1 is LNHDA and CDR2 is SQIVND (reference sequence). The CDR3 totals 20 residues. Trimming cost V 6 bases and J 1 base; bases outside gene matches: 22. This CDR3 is CASSRALSAGSSGSSYEQYF. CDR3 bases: TGTGCCAGTAGCAGGGCGTTATCGGCAGGGAGTAGCGGGAGTTCCTACGAGCAGTACTTC.

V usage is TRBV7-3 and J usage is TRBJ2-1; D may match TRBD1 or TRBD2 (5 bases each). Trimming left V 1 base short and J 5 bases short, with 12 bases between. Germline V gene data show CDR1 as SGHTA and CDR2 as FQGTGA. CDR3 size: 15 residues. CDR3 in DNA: TGTGCCAGCAGCTTAAGGGGCCCGGGACACAATGAGCAGTTCTTC. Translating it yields CASSLRGPGHNEQFF.

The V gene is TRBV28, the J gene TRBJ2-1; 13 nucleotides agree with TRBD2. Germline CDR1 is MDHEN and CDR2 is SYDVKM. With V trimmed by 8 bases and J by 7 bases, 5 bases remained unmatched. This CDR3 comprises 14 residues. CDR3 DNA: TGTGCCAGCGCCGCGGGACTAGCGGGGAATGAGCAGTTCTTC. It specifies CASAAGLAGNEQFF.

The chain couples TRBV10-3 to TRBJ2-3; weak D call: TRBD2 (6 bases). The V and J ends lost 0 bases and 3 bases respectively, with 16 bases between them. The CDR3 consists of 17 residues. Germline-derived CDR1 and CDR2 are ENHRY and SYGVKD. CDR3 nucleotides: TGTGCCATCAGTGAGTCTTTCCTCGGGGGACTTACAGATACGCAGTATTTT. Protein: CAISESFLGGLTDTQYF.

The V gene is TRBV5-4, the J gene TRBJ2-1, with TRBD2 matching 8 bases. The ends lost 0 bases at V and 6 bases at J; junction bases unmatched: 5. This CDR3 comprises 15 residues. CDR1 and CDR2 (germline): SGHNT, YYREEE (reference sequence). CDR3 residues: CASSLEREGINEQFF. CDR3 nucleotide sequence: TGTGCCAGCAGCTTGGAACGGGAGGGGATCAATGAGCAGTTCTTC.

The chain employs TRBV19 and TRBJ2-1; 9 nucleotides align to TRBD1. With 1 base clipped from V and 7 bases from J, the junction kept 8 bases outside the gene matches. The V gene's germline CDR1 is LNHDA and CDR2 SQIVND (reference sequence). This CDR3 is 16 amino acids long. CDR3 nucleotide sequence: TGTGCCAGTAGTATAGGCCAACAGGGGGCGAGAAATGAGCAGTTCTTC. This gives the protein CASSIGQQGARNEQFF.

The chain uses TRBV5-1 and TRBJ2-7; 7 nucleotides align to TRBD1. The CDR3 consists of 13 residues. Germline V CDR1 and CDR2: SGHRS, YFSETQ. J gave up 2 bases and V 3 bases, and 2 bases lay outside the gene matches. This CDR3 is CASSWTGPYEQYF. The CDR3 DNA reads TGCGCCAGCAGCTGGACAGGTCCCTACGAGCAGTACTTC.

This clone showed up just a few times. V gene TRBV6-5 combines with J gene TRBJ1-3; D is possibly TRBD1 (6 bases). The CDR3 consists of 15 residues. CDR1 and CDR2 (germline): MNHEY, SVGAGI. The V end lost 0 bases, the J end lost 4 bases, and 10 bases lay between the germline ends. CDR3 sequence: CASSYSTGPGNTIYF. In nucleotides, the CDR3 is TGTGCCAGCAGTTACTCGACAGGACCCGGAAACACCATATATTTT.

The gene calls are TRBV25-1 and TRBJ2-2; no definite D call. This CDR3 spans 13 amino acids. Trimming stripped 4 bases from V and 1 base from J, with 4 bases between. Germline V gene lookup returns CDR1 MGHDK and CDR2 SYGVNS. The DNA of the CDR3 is TGTGCCAGCAGTGCCGAGAACACCGGGGAGCTGTTTTTT. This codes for CASSAENTGELFF.

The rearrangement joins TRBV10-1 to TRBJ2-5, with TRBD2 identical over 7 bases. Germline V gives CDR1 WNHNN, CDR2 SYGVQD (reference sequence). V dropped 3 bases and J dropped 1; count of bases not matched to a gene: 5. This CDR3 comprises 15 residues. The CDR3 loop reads CASSDQGLPQETQYF. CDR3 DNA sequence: TGCGCCAGCAGTGACCAGGGACTACCCCAAGAGACCCAGTACTTC.

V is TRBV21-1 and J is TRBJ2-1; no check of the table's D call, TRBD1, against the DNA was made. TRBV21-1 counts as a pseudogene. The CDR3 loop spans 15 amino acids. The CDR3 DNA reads TGTGCCAGCAGACGAACAGGGGGGATTTTCAATGAGCAGTTCTTC. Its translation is CASRRTGGIFNEQFF.

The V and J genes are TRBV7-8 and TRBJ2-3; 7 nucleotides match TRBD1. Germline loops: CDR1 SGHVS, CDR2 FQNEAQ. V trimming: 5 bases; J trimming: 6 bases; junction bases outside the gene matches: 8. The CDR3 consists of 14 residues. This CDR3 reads CASSLDRVGDTQYF. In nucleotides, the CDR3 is TGTGCCAGCAGCCTTGACAGGGTCGGCGATACGCAGTATTTT.

CDR3: CASTATGAPYNEQFF. CDR3 coding DNA: TGTGCCAGTACCGCAACGGGAGCCCCCTACAATGAGCAGTTCTTC. The chain combines TRBV19 with TRBJ2-1; D might be TRBD2 (6 bases). Trimming removed 7 bases at V and 2 bases at J, with 15 bases between. Germline-derived CDR1 and CDR2 are LNHDA and SQIVND (reference sequence). The CDR3 loop spans 15 amino acids.

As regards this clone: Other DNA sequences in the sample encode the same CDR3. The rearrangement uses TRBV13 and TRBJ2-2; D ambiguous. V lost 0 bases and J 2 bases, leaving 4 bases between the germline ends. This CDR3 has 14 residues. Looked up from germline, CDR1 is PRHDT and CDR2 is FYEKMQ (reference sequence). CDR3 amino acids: CASSLGLNTGELFF. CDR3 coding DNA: TGTGCCAGCAGCTTAGGCCTTAACACCGGGGAGCTGTTTTTT. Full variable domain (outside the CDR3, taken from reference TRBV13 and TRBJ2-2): AAGVIQSPRHLIKEKRETATLKCYPIPRHDTVYWYQQGPGQDPQFLISFYEKMQSDKGSIPDRFSAQQFSDYHSELNMSSLELGDSALYFCASSLGLNTGELFFGEGSRLTVL.